This TCR beta chain is drawn from a study of blood T cell repertoires in COVID-19. Profiled with immunoSEQ multiplex PCR; TCRdb holds only in-frame clones, not every one. In the table there are about 160,000 clones, 85% of which are singletons. J lost 4 bases, V lost 5 bases, and 3 bases had no gene match. The CDR3 covers 14 residues. CDR1 and CDR2 (germline): SGHAT, FQNNGV. The material sequenced was peripheral blood. The source of this sequence is a human donor with acute or convalescent COVID-19. The donor label of this sample is uncertain. This chain uses TRBV11-2 with TRBJ1-5; the match to TRBD1 covers 9 bases. CDR3 in DNA: TGTGCCAGCAGCCCAGGGACAGGGAATCAGCCCCAGCATTTT. Amino acids: CASSPGTGNQPQHF.